This entry lists 19 T cell receptor beta chains sequenced from one sample in a study of cytomegalovirus exposure and HLA in healthy donors. Vbeta (60) and Jbeta (13) primers were used in the PCR. The repertoire was sequenced with immunoSEQ multiplex PCR; TCRdb's copy has only in-frame clones and lacks some. The data contain 180,000 or so clones, around four fifths of them singletons. Sequenced input: PBMCs. These receptors originate from a woman in her sixties or seventies in good health and CMV-seropositive.

The J gene is TRBJ1-5, the V gene TRBV28; D is unresolved. The CDR3 has 16 residues. Trimming took 5 bases from V and 1 from J, leaving 15 bases between them. Per germline, CDR1 MDHEN and CDR2 SYDVKM. The CDR3 region is CASSPPGGWSNQPQHF. DNA for the CDR3: TGTGCCAGCAGTCCCCCCGGCGGTTGGAGCAATCAGCCCCAGCATTTT.

This clone came up a few times. The V gene is TRBV29-1, the J gene TRBJ2-7, with a possible D match to TRBD1 (6 bases). Germline loops: CDR1 SQVTM, CDR2 ANQGSEA. The ends were cut back, 6 bases at V and 3 bases at J, with 15 bases in the middle. The CDR3 covers 13 residues. The CDR3 spells CSVRGQSNYEQYF. As DNA, the CDR3 is TGCAGCGTACGTGGACAGTCCAACTACGAGCAGTACTTC.

This clone was detected only a few times. The rearrangement uses TRBV5-4 and TRBJ2-5, with 11 nucleotides matching TRBD1. The CDR3 totals 12 residues. Germline CDR1 reads SGHNT; CDR2 reads YYREEE (reference sequence). The ends lost 10 bases at V and 5 bases at J; junction bases unmatched: 4. The CDR3 nucleotides are TGTGCCGCGGGACAGGGGGGGGAGACCCAGTACTTC. This translates into CAAGQGGETQYF.

In its sample, this clone was seen a few times. This rearrangement joins TRBV19 to TRBJ1-1; possible D gene TRBD1, 5 bases. The germline V and J ends were trimmed by 7 bases and 4 bases, with 16 bases remaining between them. The CDR3 is 14 amino acids. Germline CDR1 reads LNHDA; CDR2 reads SQIVND (reference sequence). The CDR3 region is CASTARGGFTEAFF. The CDR3 DNA sequence: TGTGCCAGTACTGCACGGGGGGGTTTCACTGAAGCTTTCTTT. Based on the CDR3 plus reference TRBV19 and TRBJ1-1, the full variable domain is DGGITQSPKYLFRKEGQNVTLSCEQNLNHDAMYWYRQDPGQGLRLIYYSQIVNDFQKGDIAEGYSVSREKKESFPLTVTSAQKNPTAFYLCASTARGGFTEAFFGQGTRLTVV.

Note on this clone: A read error may account for a junction end that differs from germline. This chain's CDR3 is CASSFGQISGANGLTF. The CDR3, as DNA: TGTGCCAGCAGTTTCGGGCAGATCTCTGGGGCCAACGGCCTGACTTTC. V and J are TRBV27 and TRBJ2-6; D is perhaps TRBD1 (5 bases). The CDR3 has 16 residues. Germline V gene data show CDR1 as MNHEY and CDR2 as SMNVEV (reference sequence).

The CDR3 region is CASSSGTGDLTGELFF. CDR3 nucleotide sequence: TGTGCCAGCAGCTCTGGGACAGGGGATTTAACCGGGGAGCTGTTTTTT. The gene calls are TRBV7-8 and TRBJ2-2, with 10 bases lining up with TRBD1. Unmatched junction bases numbered 7, after V lost 4 bases and J lost 5 bases. This CDR3 has 16 amino acids. CDR1 and CDR2 (germline): SGHVS, FQNEAQ.

V usage is TRBV11-3 and J usage is TRBJ2-1; a weak D match, TRBD2 (5 bases). CDR3 length: 13 residues. V dropped 2 bases and J dropped 6 bases, with 8 bases sitting between them. CDR1 SGHNT and CDR2 YENEEA come from the germline V gene. CDR3 amino acids: CASSLFGGNEQFF. In DNA form, the CDR3 reads TGTGCCAGCAGCTTATTCGGAGGCAATGAGCAGTTCTTC.

V gene TRBV5-1 combines with J gene TRBJ2-6; no reliable D call. The CDR3 is 15 amino acids. V was shortened by 4 bases and J by 0 bases, with 8 bases between the two germline ends. From germline, CDR1 is SGHRS and CDR2 YFSETQ. The CDR3: CASSPLLSGANVLTF. The CDR3 coding sequence is TGCGCCAGCAGCCCGTTACTCTCTGGGGCCAACGTCCTGACTTTC.

The chain carries TRBV5-1 and TRBJ2-3, with a possible D match to TRBD1 (6 bases). Trimming shortened V by 6 bases and J by 4 bases, and 21 bases separated the two germline ends. This CDR3 is 16 amino acids long. Germline lookup yields CDR1 SGHRS and CDR2 YFSETQ. CDR3 in amino acids: CASTPIGQGGADTQYF. The CDR3 DNA is TGCGCCAGCACCCCGATTGGCCAAGGGGGTGCAGATACGCAGTATTTT.

The rearrangement joins TRBV28 to TRBJ2-5; weak D call: TRBD1 (6 bases). The CDR3 length is 11 residues. Trimming pared 11 bases from V and 5 bases from J, leaving 12 bases between. Germline CDR1 reads MDHEN; CDR2 reads SYDVKM. The CDR3 nucleotides read TGTGCCTATAAAACAGGGGAGACCCAGTACTTC. It translates to CAYKTGETQYF.

The CDR3 sequence is CASSPRPGNEQFF. As DNA, the CDR3 is TGTGCCAGCAGCCCAAGGCCAGGAAACGAGCAGTTCTTC. The chain links TRBV7-3 to TRBJ2-1; D not certain. The CDR3 runs 13 residues. V shed 5 bases and J shed 10 bases, with 15 bases lying between them. Per the germline V gene, CDR1 is SGHTA and CDR2 is FQGTGA.

Remarks on this clone: One junction end does not reproduce the germline sequence, and a read error may be involved. This chain uses TRBV29-1 with TRBJ2-3, with D possibly TRBD2 on 6 matching bases. Germline CDR1 SQVTM, CDR2 ANQGSEA. The CDR3 has 9 amino acids. CDR3 sequence reads: CSVEDGTDF. In DNA, the CDR3 is TGCAGCGTTGAAGATGGGACTGATTTT.

The chain combines TRBV19 with TRBJ1-2, with D perhaps TRBD1 (5 bases). There are 11 residues in the CDR3. With 10 bases removed from V and 8 bases from J, the gap between germline ends came to 14 bases. Looked up from germline, CDR1 is LNHDA and CDR2 is SQIVND (reference sequence). In DNA form, the CDR3 reads TGTGCCAAAAAAGGGGTTTGGGGCTACACCTTC. It codes for CAKKGVWGYTF.

The rearrangement joins TRBV7-8 to TRBJ2-7; TRBD2 matches 11 bases. From germline, CDR1 is SGHVS and CDR2 FQNEAQ. CDR3 length equals 15 residues. V gave up 3 bases and J gave up 5 bases; unmatched junction bases: 6. The DNA for the CDR3 is TGTGCCAGCAGCTTTCCGACTAGCGGGGCACACGAGCAGTACTTC. This encodes CASSFPTSGAHEQYF.

This chain uses TRBV6-5 with TRBJ1-6; the D is unclear. This CDR3 region has 13 residues. Germline lookup yields CDR1 MNHEY and CDR2 SVGAGI. The V gene lost 2 bases and the J gene lost 13 bases, with 12 bases spanning the gap. The CDR3 reads CASSYRLPAPLHF. The CDR3 DNA reads as TGTGCCAGCAGTTACCGACTTCCCGCCCCCCTCCACTTT.

This chain links TRBV29-1 with TRBJ2-2; 8 bases are shared with TRBD2. Germline CDR1 and CDR2: SQVTM and ANQGSEA. CDR3 length: 15 amino acids. Trimming at V came to 7 bases and at J to 4 bases, leaving 11 bases not matched to a gene. The CDR3 region has the DNA TGCAGCGCATGGATTAGCGGGGAGATCACCGGGGAGCTGTTTTTT. Translated, it gives CSAWISGEITGELFF.

The V call is TRBV6-5, the J call TRBJ1-2; the match to TRBD1 covers 7 bases. CDR3 length: 15 residues. The V segment lost 2 bases and the J segment 4 bases; nucleotides outside the gene matches: 7. The germline V gene encodes CDR1 MNHEY and CDR2 SVGAGI. The CDR3 nucleotides read TGTGCCAGCAGTTACCAGGGACAGAGTGCCTATGGCTACACCTTC. Its protein is CASSYQGQSAYGYTF.

V gene TRBV7-8 combines with J gene TRBJ2-5, with TRBD2 as a possible D gene (5 bases). The DNA end lines up better with TRBJ2-7; the J call may be wrong. Germline-derived CDR1 and CDR2 are SGHVS and FQNEAQ. This CDR3 comprises 14 residues. The CDR3 here is CASSLGLNSYEQYF. The DNA of the CDR3 is TGTGCCAGCAGCTTAGGACTAAACTCCTACGAGCAGTACTTC.

With respect to this clone: The junction departs from the called germline gene at one end, perhaps through a read error. The sample has other DNA sequences that encode this CDR3 too. V gene TRBV30 combines with J gene TRBJ1-6; the match to TRBD1 covers 8 bases. This CDR3 is built from 16 residues. CDR1 is GTSNPN and CDR2 is SVGIG in the germline V gene (reference sequence). Here the CDR3 reads CAWSVQGTGYNSPLHF. The CDR3 coding sequence is TGCGCCTGGAGTGTACAAGGGACAGGCTATAATTCACCCCTCCACTTT.